The present T cell receptor (beta chain) was sequenced within a study of cytomegalovirus exposure and HLA in healthy donors. The PCR was carried out with 60 Vbeta primers and 13 Jbeta primers. Using immunoSEQ multiplex PCR, the repertoire was profiled, and TCRdb retains in-frame clones only, with some absent. The repertoire holds some 180,000 clones, with approximately 80% as singletons. This clone was seen a few times. V lost 6 bases to trimming and J lost 14 bases, with 16 bases between them. The CDR3 has 11 residues. Germline V gene lookup returns CDR1 SNHLY and CDR2 FYNNEI. This receptor was taken from a woman between 18 and 29 years old in good health and CMV-seronegative. Sequencing was carried out using PBMCs. J is TRBJ1-1 and V is TRBV2, with D unclear. The CDR3 coding sequence is TGTGCCAGCAGCGCCGTGAGGCCTAAATTCTTT. Translation gives CASSAVRPKFF. The full variable domain, its missing parts supplied by reference TRBV2 and TRBJ1-1, is EPEVTQTPSHQVTQMGQEVILRCVPISNHLYFYWYRQILGQKVEFLVSFYNNEISEKSEIFDDQFSVERPDGSNFTLKIRSTKLEDSAMYFCASSAVRPKFFGQGTRLTVV.